These 23 T cell receptor beta chains were all obtained from the same sample, sequenced in a study of regulatory T cells in long-lasting Graves disease. Arm-PCR of CDR3 regions and iRepertoire HTBI primers were used to build TCR beta libraries. MiXCR, run by TCRdb on the multiplex PCR reads, gives a single entry per CDR3 protein. The sample lists roughly 530,000 distinct CDR3 sequences, 15% to 20% seen once, with about 25% in the top ten. The time point was: newly diagnosed GD, antithyroid drugs for less than 3 months. Extracted PBMC RNA gave rise to the TCR library. The same data also contributed to another study, on T cells in Graves' hyperthyroidism and ophthalmopathy.

The sample here was peripheral blood mononuclear cells (PBMCs), taken at new diagnosis, from a patient treated with antithyroid drugs. The receptors were gathered from a woman aged 35-60 years with Graves disease.

This clonotype was detected many times. The V gene is TRBV2, the J gene TRBJ2-3; TRBD1 is a possible D gene (6 bases). Germline assignment: CDR1 SNHLY and CDR2 FYNNEI. The CDR3 spans 16 residues. Trimming removed 0 bases from V and 10 bases from J, with 20 bases in between. CDR3 bases: TGTGCCAGCAGTGAAGCTCGAAGACAGGACCAAAGGGCGCAGTATTTT. Translated: CASSEARRQDQRAQYF.

In this sample, this clonotype turned up a few times. The rearrangement uses TRBV11-2 and TRBJ2-1, with 16 nucleotides matching TRBD2. Trimming removed 3 bases from V and 14 bases from J; junction bases left unmatched: 4. Germline-derived CDR1 and CDR2 are SGHAT and FQNNGV. The CDR3 length is 14 residues. The CDR3 reads CASSLGLAGGDKFF. DNA for the CDR3: TGTGCCAGCAGCTTGGGACTAGCGGGGGGGGATAAGTTCTTC.

The rearrangement uses TRBV2 and TRBJ2-2, with TRBD2 identical over 7 bases. CDR1 is SNHLY and CDR2 is FYNNEI in the germline V gene. Trimming took 4 bases from V and 3 from J; bases not matched to a gene: 8. The CDR3 has 16 amino acids. The CDR3 here is CASSGGGWVDTGELFF. The CDR3 bases are TGTGCCAGCAGTGGCGGGGGATGGGTGGACACCGGGGAGCTGTTTTTT.

This clonotype has only a few counts. The chain links TRBV19 to TRBJ2-7; TRBD2 matches 8 bases. J lost 2 bases, V lost 4 bases, and 7 bases had no gene match. This CDR3 has 15 amino acids. Germline-derived CDR1 and CDR2 are LNHDA and SQIVND (reference sequence). CDR3 in DNA: TGTGCCAGTAGTACCCGTGGAGCGGGGGCCTACGAGCAGTACTTC. Amino acid sequence: CASSTRGAGAYEQYF.

This clonotype was detected a few times. The V call is TRBV3-1, the J call TRBJ2-7; tentatively, D is TRBD2 (6 bases). The V end was cut by 5 bases, the J end by 0 bases, with 14 bases between. The CDR3 extends over 15 amino acids. From germline, CDR1 is LGHDT and CDR2 YNNKEL (reference sequence). DNA for the CDR3: TGTGCCAGCAGCAAGGGCCAGGAGGGCTCCTACGAGCAGTACTTC. Protein: CASSKGQEGSYEQYF.

CDR3 amino acids: CASRYGTGVGEQYF. The CDR3 coding sequence is TGTGCCAGCAGGTACGGGACAGGGGTAGGCGAGCAGTACTTC. The chain is built from TRBV6-5 and TRBJ2-7; 10 bases are shared with TRBD1. From germline, CDR1 is MNHEY and CDR2 SVGAGI. The CDR3 consists of 14 residues. After removal of 6 bases from V and 6 bases from J, the junction contained 8 bases not matched to a gene.

This chain joins TRBV10-1 and TRBJ2-7; D possibly corresponds to TRBD1 (5 bases). This CDR3 spans 11 amino acids. V was pared by 9 bases and J by 2 bases, with 8 bases between. Germline V lookup: CDR1 WNHNN, CDR2 SYGVQD (reference sequence). The CDR3: CARDRTYEQYF. As DNA, the CDR3 is TGCGCCAGAGACAGAACCTACGAGCAGTACTTC.

This clonotype was seen a handful of times. The chain couples TRBV18 to TRBJ1-4; TRBD1 matches 7 bases. The CDR3 extends over 16 amino acids. Germline CDR1 and CDR2: KGHSH and LQKENI. V shed 3 bases, J shed 5 bases, and the junction held 9 bases outside the gene matches. CDR3 coding DNA: TGTGCCAGCTCACCTCGCCAGGACAGGTCGAATGAAAAACTGTTTTTT. Translating gives CASSPRQDRSNEKLFF.

V is TRBV14 and J is TRBJ2-7; TRBD2 is a possible D gene (7 bases). The CDR3 sequence is 17 residues long. Germline CDR1 and CDR2: SGHDN and FVKESK. V gave up 3 bases and J gave up 5 bases, with 23 bases separating them. As DNA, the CDR3 is TGTGCCAGCAGCCACGGGGGTCGGGGGGCCGAGTTAAACGAGCAGTACTTC. It yields the protein CASSHGGRGAELNEQYF.

In its sample, this clonotype was seen many times. The V call is TRBV5-5, the J call TRBJ1-1; 7 nucleotides line up with TRBD1. V shed 2 bases and J 1 base; nucleotides not matched to a gene: 5. Germline CDR1 SGHKS, CDR2 YYEKEE (reference sequence). The CDR3 is 15 amino acids. CDR3 sequence: CASSFFDRENTEAFF. In nucleotides, the CDR3 is TGTGCCAGCAGCTTTTTTGACAGGGAGAACACTGAAGCTTTCTTT.

The gene calls are TRBV12-3 or TRBV12-4 and TRBJ2-7; D is perhaps TRBD1 (6 bases). Trimming removed 6 bases from V and 0 bases from J, with 15 bases in between. The CDR3 extends over 15 amino acids. The CDR3 here is CASRDLGTSSYEQYF. CDR3 in DNA: TGTGCCAGCAGAGACCTGGGGACATCCTCCTACGAGCAGTACTTC.

J is TRBJ2-1 and V is TRBV6-2 or TRBV6-3; 10 nucleotides line up with TRBD2. Germline lookup yields CDR1 MNHEY and CDR2 SVGEGT. This CDR3 contains 16 residues. V dropped 4 bases and J dropped 8; count of bases not matched to a gene: 11. Written as DNA, the CDR3 is TGTGCCAGCAGTTTATTTCCTAGCGGGGGAACGGATGAGCAGTTCTTC. As protein: CASSLFPSGGTDEQFF.

This clonotype has ten or more counts. The V and J genes are TRBV6-8 and TRBJ1-1; 8 positions match TRBD1. This CDR3 comprises 16 residues. In germline, CDR1 is MNHGY, CDR2 SAAAGT. Trimming took 10 bases from V and 3 from J; bases not matched to a gene: 16. CDR3 DNA sequence: TGTGCCACCGAACCCGACAGGGGAGGATCGCACACTGAAGCTTTCTTT. It translates to CATEPDRGGSHTEAFF.

This clonotype was seen only a few times. The rearrangement joins TRBV7-3 to TRBJ2-1; 9 bases are a match to TRBD1. The CDR3 runs 15 residues. Germline V gives CDR1 SGHTA, CDR2 FQGTGA. Trimming removed 5 bases from V and 3 bases from J; junction bases left unmatched: 5. Written as DNA, the CDR3 is TGTGCCAGCAGCCCGACAGGGGGAGGCTACAATGAGCAGTTCTTC. Translated: CASSPTGGGYNEQFF. The whole variable domain, filled in from reference TRBV7-3 and TRBJ2-1, reads GAGVSQTPSNKVTEKGKYVELRCDPISGHTALYWYRQSLGQGPEFLIYFQGTGAADDSGLPNDRFFAVRPEGSVSTLKIQRTERGDSAVYLCASSPTGGGYNEQFFGPGTRLTVL.

V and J are TRBV10-3 and TRBJ1-4; unclear D gene. V was cut by 0 bases and J by 7 bases, with 6 bases left in between. The CDR3 is 13 amino acids. Germline V gives CDR1 ENHRY, CDR2 SYGVKD. The CDR3 coding sequence is TGTGCCATCAGTGAGTCAGTCGGTGAAAAACTGTTTTTT. The encoded protein is CAISESVGEKLFF.

The J gene is TRBJ1-2, the V gene TRBV3-1; 10 nucleotides align to TRBD1. This CDR3 is 15 amino acids long. After removal of 3 bases from V and 8 bases from J, the junction contained 9 bases not matched to a gene. CDR1 and CDR2 (germline): LGHDT, YNNKEL (reference sequence). Here the CDR3 reads CASSHPGQGTAGYTF. The CDR3 DNA reads as TGTGCCAGCAGCCACCCGGGACAGGGGACCGCGGGCTACACCTTC.

As for this clonotype: A much larger clonotype is one base distant, so this may be a read error. The chain is built from TRBV12-3 or TRBV12-4 and TRBJ2-3; D is ambiguous. The DNA matches TRBJ2-7 better at its end, which makes the J call doubtful. This CDR3 region has 14 residues. The CDR3 region is CASRREVVVNEQYF. CDR3 nucleotides: TGTGCCTCCCGTAGAGAGGTGGTGGTCAATGAGCAGTACTTC.

This rearrangement joins TRBV3-1 to TRBJ2-5, with TRBD1 as a possible D gene (5 bases). The CDR3 totals 18 residues. Trimming left V 5 bases short and J 5 bases short, with 27 bases between. Germline V CDR1 and CDR2: LGHDT, YNNKEL (reference sequence). The DNA of the CDR3 is TGTGCCAGCAGCAAGGCCCAGGGTAAAGGCTACCGGTGGGAGACCCAGTACTTC. Amino acids: CASSKAQGKGYRWETQYF.

The V gene is TRBV20-1, the J gene TRBJ2-1; D is perhaps TRBD2 (6 bases). The CDR3 contains 12 residues. Trimming removed 5 bases at V and 5 bases at J, with 10 bases between. Germline CDR1 DFQATT, CDR2 SNEGSKA (reference sequence). The CDR3 sequence: CSAQGLHNEQFF. The CDR3 DNA reads TGCAGTGCTCAGGGACTCCACAATGAGCAGTTCTTC.

This clonotype has a count of ten or more. This chain links TRBV5-1 with TRBJ2-7, with TRBD1 as a possible D gene (6 bases). The CDR3 consists of 14 residues. V was clipped by 0 bases and J by 3 bases, with 10 bases between them. The germline CDR1 and CDR2 sequences are SGHRS and YFSETQ. In DNA, the CDR3 is TGCGCCAGCAGCTTGGAAGGGGGTATCTACGAGCAGTACTTC. This encodes CASSLEGGIYEQYF.

The V call is TRBV2, the J call TRBJ2-1; TRBD2 agrees at 8 bases. J was trimmed by 4 bases and V by 8 bases; bases with no gene match: 10. The V gene's germline CDR1 is SNHLY and CDR2 FYNNEI. The CDR3 extends over 15 amino acids. The CDR3 DNA reads TGTGCCAGCGGCCCGGGGGCGGGGGGATACAATGAGCAGTTCTTC. It translates to CASGPGAGGYNEQFF. Looking up the rest from reference TRBV2 and TRBJ2-1 gives the full variable domain: EPEVTQTPSHQVTQMGQEVILRCVPISNHLYFYWYRQILGQKVEFLVSFYNNEISEKSEIFDDQFSVERPDGSNFTLKIRSTKLEDSAMYFCASGPGAGGYNEQFFGPGTRLTVL.

This clonotype was seen a handful of times. V gene TRBV28 combines with J gene TRBJ1-6; TRBD1 matches at 9 bases. The V gene's germline CDR1 is MDHEN and CDR2 SYDVKM. CDR3 length: 15 amino acids. After removal of 6 bases from V and 10 bases from J, the junction contained 10 bases not matched to a gene. In DNA, the CDR3 is TGTGCCAGCAGGATCCCCGGGACAGGGTTCTCACCCCTCCACTTT. It yields the protein CASRIPGTGFSPLHF. Complete variable domain (other parts from reference TRBV28 and TRBJ1-6): DVKVTQSSRYLVKRTGEKVFLECVQDMDHENMFWYRQDPGLGLRLIYFSYDVKMKEKGDIPEGYSVSREKKERFSLILESASTNQTSMYLCASRIPGTGFSPLHFGNGTRLTVT.

The chain employs TRBV12-3 or TRBV12-4 and TRBJ1-4; 7 bases are shared with TRBD1. CDR3 length equals 14 residues. The ends lost 3 bases at V and 7 bases at J; junction bases unmatched: 5. The CDR3 sequence is CASSLEGAGEKLFF. The CDR3 nucleotides are TGTGCCAGCAGTTTGGAGGGGGCAGGTGAAAAACTGTTTTTT.